A single sample is the source of the 10 T cell receptor beta chains below, sequenced in a study of blood T cell repertoires in COVID-19. Using immunoSEQ multiplex PCR, the repertoire was profiled, and TCRdb retains in-frame clones only, with some absent. Of about 83,000 clones listed, 80% to 90% were seen once; the top ten hold about 16%. The sample was peripheral blood. Source of these receptors: a woman aged 80 or over with acute or convalescent COVID-19.

J is TRBJ1-4 and V is TRBV19; TRBD1 might be the D (5 bases). This CDR3 has 12 residues. Germline V gene lookup returns CDR1 LNHDA and CDR2 SQIVND (reference sequence). V shed 7 bases and J shed 8 bases, with 11 bases lying between them. The CDR3 nucleotides read TGTGCCAGTAAAGGGAGGACAGAAAAACTGTTTTTT. Translation: CASKGRTEKLFF.

The chain is built from TRBV10-3 and TRBJ2-1; 9 bases align to TRBD1. CDR1 ENHRY and CDR2 SYGVKD come from the germline V gene. The junction had 9 bases not matched to a gene; V was cut back by 2 bases and J by 7 bases. The CDR3 spans 16 residues. Written as DNA, the CDR3 is TGTGCCATCAGTGAGCCGGGACAGGGAGATCGGAATGAGCAGTTCTTC. Residues: CAISEPGQGDRNEQFF.

This chain links TRBV24-1 with TRBJ2-1, with 8 bases that match TRBD2. This CDR3 region has 15 residues. Trimming cost V 7 bases and J 2 bases; bases outside gene matches: 6. Germline V gene lookup returns CDR1 KGHDR and CDR2 SFDVKD. This chain's CDR3 is CATSQSGGPYNEQFF. Written as DNA, the CDR3 is TGTGCCACCAGCCAAAGCGGGGGCCCCTACAATGAGCAGTTCTTC.

The J gene is TRBJ1-3, the V gene TRBV5-4; D is ambiguous. The CDR3 consists of 16 residues. V was clipped by 0 bases and J by 0 bases, with 10 bases between them. The V gene's germline CDR1 is SGHNT and CDR2 YYREEE (reference sequence). This CDR3 reads CASSLGAGNSGNTIYF. In DNA form, the CDR3 reads TGTGCCAGCAGCTTGGGGGCGGGAAACTCTGGAAACACCATATATTTT.

In this sample, this clone turned up once. The chain joins TRBV5-4 to TRBJ1-5, with unresolved D. V shed 1 base and J shed 5 bases, with 7 bases lying between them. The CDR3 is 13 amino acids. From germline, CDR1 is SGHNT and CDR2 YYREEE (reference sequence). CDR3 loop: CASSLPGHQPQHF. The CDR3 nucleotides read TGTGCCAGCAGCTTGCCGGGTCATCAGCCCCAGCATTTT.

In DNA, the CDR3 is TGTGCCAGCAGTCCATCAGGGGGTGGCAATCAGCCCCAGCATTTT. Its protein product is CASSPSGGGNQPQHF. The gene calls are TRBV28 and TRBJ1-5; 7 bases fit TRBD1. Trimming removed 5 bases from V and 2 bases from J; junction bases left unmatched: 6. The CDR3 length is 15 residues. Germline V CDR1 and CDR2: MDHEN, SYDVKM.

The rearrangement uses TRBV9 and TRBJ2-1, with 9 bases lining up with TRBD1. This CDR3 comprises 14 residues. With V trimmed by 0 bases and J by 8 bases, 3 bases remained unmatched. Per the germline V gene, CDR1 is SGDLS and CDR2 is YYNGEE. In DNA, the CDR3 is TGTGCCAGCAGCGTAGCTACAGGGGGCTATGAGCAGTTCTTC. This translates into CASSVATGGYEQFF. Using reference TRBV9 and TRBJ2-1 for the parts outside the CDR3, the full variable domain is DSGVTQTPKHLITATGQRVTLRCSPRSGDLSVYWYQQSLDQGLQFLIQYYNGEERAKGNILERFSAQQFPDLHSELNLSSLELGDSALYFCASSVATGGYEQFFGPGTRLTVL.

The chain employs TRBV7-2 and TRBJ1-2, with TRBD1 identical over 11 bases. V dropped 5 bases and J dropped 2; count of bases not matched to a gene: 13. The germline CDR1 and CDR2 sequences are SGHTA and FQGNSA. CDR3 size: 18 residues. This CDR3 is CASSTNPPRTGGNYGYTF. CDR3 nucleotide sequence: TGTGCCAGCAGCACGAACCCCCCCCGGACAGGGGGCAACTATGGCTACACCTTC. Variable domain in full (rest from reference TRBV7-2 and TRBJ1-2): GAGVSQSPSNKVTEKGKDVELRCDPISGHTALYWYRQSLGQGLEFLIYFQGNSAPDKSGLPSDRFSAERTGGSVSTLTIQRTQQEDSAVYLCASSTNPPRTGGNYGYTFGSGTRLTVV.

The V gene is TRBV19, the J gene TRBJ1-2, with 7 positions matching TRBD1. CDR1 and CDR2 (germline): LNHDA, SQIVND (reference sequence). The length of the CDR3 is 15 residues. The V segment lost 5 bases and the J segment 1 base; nucleotides outside the gene matches: 7. CDR3: CASSPAGQNNYGYTF. In DNA, the CDR3 is TGTGCCAGTAGTCCCGCGGGACAGAATAACTATGGCTACACCTTC.

In DNA, the CDR3 is TGTGCCAGCAGCGCAGACAGGGGATACACAGATACGCAGTATTTT. This encodes CASSADRGYTDTQYF. V and J are TRBV5-6 and TRBJ2-3, with 8 bases matching TRBD1. The V and J ends lost 4 bases and 2 bases, in that order; junction bases with no gene match: 6. Germline V lookup: CDR1 SGHDT, CDR2 YYEEEE. There are 15 residues in the CDR3.